The source of this T cell receptor beta chain is a study of blood T cell repertoires in COVID-19. The data were produced by immunoSEQ multiplex PCR, yet TCRdb's version contains in-frame clones alone and is incomplete. Of about half a million clones listed, around nine tenths are singletons. This clone has only one observation. The germline gives CDR1 MNHEY, CDR2 SVGAGI. CDR3 length: 14 amino acids. V shed 6 bases, J shed 7 bases, and the junction held 4 bases outside the gene matches. This TCR was sampled from a woman aged 55-69 years who had recovered from COVID-19. Sequenced sample: PBMCs or T cells enriched from blood (not recorded which). The chain links TRBV6-5 to TRBJ2-1; TRBD1 aligns across 12 bases. The CDR3: CASRRDRGRNEQFF. The DNA of the CDR3 is TGTGCCAGCAGACGGGACAGGGGGCGGAATGAGCAGTTCTTC.